The 5 T cell receptor beta chains below were found in one sample sequenced in a study of response to subunit inactivated influenza vaccine. MiXCR, applied by TCRdb to the RT-PCR reads, yields one record per CDR3 protein. This sample has roughly 650,000 distinct CDR3 sequences, with around 15% found just once. Sequencing was performed on PBMCs from blood, taken 14 to 15 days before vaccination. These receptors all stem from a man between 50 and 59 years old who received an inactivated influenza vaccine.

This clonotype appeared a few times. V gene TRBV10-3 combines with J gene TRBJ2-7, with D uncertain. The ends were cut back, 3 bases at V and 5 bases at J, with 8 bases in the middle. The CDR3 is 12 residues long. Germline CDR1 and CDR2: ENHRY and SYGVKD. The CDR3 DNA reads TGTGCCATCAGTGATGTCTATGACGAGCAGTACTTC. This sequence encodes CAISDVYDEQYF.

This chain uses TRBV11-2 with TRBJ2-3, with TRBD2 matching 10 bases. This CDR3 is built from 14 residues. In germline, CDR1 is SGHAT, CDR2 FQNNGV. The ends lost 5 bases at V and 9 bases at J; junction bases unmatched: 8. The CDR3 protein is CASSPGTSAATQYF. CDR3 DNA sequence: TGTGCCAGCAGCCCTGGGACTAGCGCGGCCACGCAGTATTTT.

This clonotype was seen a handful of times. J is TRBJ2-1 and V is TRBV7-6; TRBD2 aligns across 7 bases. Germline trimming cut 5 bases from V and 7 bases from J; bases unmatched to any gene: 2. The CDR3 consists of 12 residues. CDR1 and CDR2 (germline): SGHVS, FNYEAQ. CDR3 in DNA: TGTGCCAGCAGCGTTAGCGGGAATGAGCAGTTCTTC. It encodes CASSVSGNEQFF.

Only a few counts were recorded for this clonotype. The gene calls are TRBV7-2 and TRBJ1-5; no firm D call. Germline lookup yields CDR1 SGHTA and CDR2 FQGNSA. Between the trimmed V and J ends, which lost 5 bases and 0 bases, there was a span of 14 bases. CDR3 length equals 16 residues. The CDR3 loop reads CASSPTAGYSNQPQHF. CDR3 coding DNA: TGTGCCAGCAGCCCAACTGCAGGTTATAGCAATCAGCCCCAGCATTTT. The full variable domain, in which reference TRBV7-2 and TRBJ1-5 provide the parts outside the CDR3, is GAGVSQSPSNKVTEKGKDVELRCDPISGHTALYWYRQSLGQGLEFLIYFQGNSAPDKSGLPSDRFSAERTGGSVSTLTIQRTQQEDSAVYLCASSPTAGYSNQPQHFGDGTRLSIL.

This clonotype has more than one count but fewer than ten. V usage is TRBV4-2 and J usage is TRBJ2-5; tentative D call: TRBD2 (6 bases). The CDR3 sequence is 17 residues long. CDR1 is LGHNA, CDR2 YNFKEQ, per germline. V lost 0 bases and J lost 1, with 15 bases in between. DNA of the CDR3: TGTGCCAGCAGCCAAGAGGGGGGATCCAGCATCCAAGAGACCCAGTACTTC. Its protein is CASSQEGGSSIQETQYF.